This TCR beta chain was obtained from a study of low-dose radiotherapy and immunotherapy resistance in tumors. This clonotype was seen only a few times. Time point given: after trial treatment. Treatment meaning: LDRT plus nivolumab, ipilimumab, low-dose cyclophosphamide and aspirin (RACIN trial). The CDR3 is 15 amino acids. V lost 4 bases and J lost 2; bases outside the gene matches: 5. CDR1 is SGHKS and CDR2 is YYEKEE in the germline V gene (reference sequence). Primers used for first-strand cDNA, a TRAV- and TRBV-specific set, covered both alpha and beta chains. For amplifying TCRs, the PCR ran for approximately 18 cycles with Phusion, which was used together with a constant-region primer and the adapter on the V primers. TCRdb itself ran the reads through MiXCR, one entry per CDR3 protein. The data show around 80,000 distinct CDR3 sequences, with 15% to 20% seen just once and approximately 1.5% held by the top ten.

The receptor was derived from a male donor with prostate cancer. Sample: PBMCs, taken after low-dose radiotherapy plus immunotherapy. The gene calls are TRBV5-5 and TRBJ2-3; TRBD1 agrees at 9 bases. In nucleotides, the CDR3 is TGTGCCAGCAGCACGGGACAGGGTTTCACAGATACGCAGTATTTT. Translated, it gives CASSTGQGFTDTQYF.